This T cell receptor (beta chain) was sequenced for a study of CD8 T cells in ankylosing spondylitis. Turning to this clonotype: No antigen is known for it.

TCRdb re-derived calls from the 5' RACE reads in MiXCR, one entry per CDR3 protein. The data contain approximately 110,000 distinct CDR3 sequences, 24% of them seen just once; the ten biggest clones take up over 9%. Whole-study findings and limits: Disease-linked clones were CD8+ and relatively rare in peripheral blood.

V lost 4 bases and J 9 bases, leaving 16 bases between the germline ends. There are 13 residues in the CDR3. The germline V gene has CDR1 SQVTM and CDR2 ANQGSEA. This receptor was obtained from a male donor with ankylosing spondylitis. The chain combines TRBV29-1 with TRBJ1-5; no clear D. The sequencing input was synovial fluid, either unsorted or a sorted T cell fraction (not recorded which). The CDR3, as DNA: TGCAGCGTTGTCCGGGAGGCGGCGGGGCCCCAGCATTTT. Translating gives CSVVREAAGPQHF.